The T cell receptor (beta chain) described here comes from a study of T-cell memory formation after mild COVID-19. CDR1 is LGHDT and CDR2 is YNNKEL in the germline V gene (reference sequence). This CDR3 region has 16 residues. The trim removed 1 base at V and 4 bases at J, leaving 2 bases unmatched. Constant-segment primers and 5'RACE yielded cDNA libraries for TCR alpha and TCR beta, each carrying sample barcodes and UMIs. Using its own MiXCR run on the 5' RACE reads, TCRdb lists one record per CDR3 protein. The sample holds about 210,000 distinct CDR3 sequences; around 25% are singletons and the top ten take around 10%.

The rearrangement links TRBV3-1 to TRBJ2-2, with TRBD2 matching 11 bases. The specimen sequenced was PBMCs or a T cell subset sorted from them (not recorded which). This receptor was taken from an adult woman who had mild COVID-19 (a few samples of this study predate the infection). Cell type and time point are not known. The CDR3 DNA reads as TGTGCCAGCAGCCAAGTAACTAGCGGGGGCACCGGGGAGCTGTTTTTT. Protein product: CASSQVTSGGTGELFF.